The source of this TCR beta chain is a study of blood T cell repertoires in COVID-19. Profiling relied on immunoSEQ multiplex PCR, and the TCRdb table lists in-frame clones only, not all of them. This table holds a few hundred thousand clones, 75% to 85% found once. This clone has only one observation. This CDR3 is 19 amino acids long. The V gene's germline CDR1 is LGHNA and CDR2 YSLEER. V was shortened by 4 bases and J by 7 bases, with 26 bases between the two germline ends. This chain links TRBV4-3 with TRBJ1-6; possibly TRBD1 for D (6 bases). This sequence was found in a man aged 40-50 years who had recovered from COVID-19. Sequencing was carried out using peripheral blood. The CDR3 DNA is TGCGCCAGCAGCCTCCGAAGAGGGGGTCCGGGACTACAAAATTCACCCCTCCACTTT. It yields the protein CASSLRRGGPGLQNSPLHF.